The 19 T cell receptor beta chains below all came from one sample that was sequenced in a study of blood T cell repertoires in COVID-19. Libraries were prepared by immunoSEQ multiplex PCR; TCRdb keeps only in-frame clonotypes and omits some of them. The sample has roughly 250,000 clones; approximately 80% are singletons. The sequencing input was peripheral blood. The receptor source for this set is a woman older than 75 with acute or convalescent COVID-19.

The chain joins TRBV7-2 to TRBJ2-7, with 9 bases fitting TRBD2. V lost 5 bases and J lost 1; bases outside the gene matches: 6. The length of the CDR3 is 15 residues. CDR1 and CDR2 from the germline V gene are SGHTA and FQGNSA. The CDR3 bases are TGTGCCAGCAGCCTCGGCGGGGGGGCATCCTACGAGCAGTACTTC. It encodes CASSLGGGASYEQYF.

This sequence joins TRBV6-5 and TRBJ2-5; D is ambiguous. The germline gives CDR1 MNHEY, CDR2 SVGAGI. This CDR3 has 14 residues. The V end was cut by 6 bases, the J end by 5 bases, with 16 bases between. This CDR3 reads CASSRWALSETQYF. The CDR3 DNA reads as TGTGCCAGCAGCCGCTGGGCGCTGTCGGAGACCCAGTACTTC.

The chain links TRBV7-9 to TRBJ1-1, with 7 nucleotides matching TRBD1. The CDR3 loop spans 19 amino acids. Germline-derived CDR1 and CDR2 are SEHNR and FQNEAQ (reference sequence). The J segment lost 8 bases and the V segment lost 5 bases, leaving 26 bases of the junction unmatched. Written as DNA, the CDR3 is TGTGCCAGCAGCCCCAAACCCATGACAGGGTGGGCAGTGGACGAAGAAGCTTTCTTT. This translates into CASSPKPMTGWAVDEEAFF.

The chain links TRBV18 to TRBJ2-3; TRBD1 matches 9 bases. From germline, CDR1 is KGHSH and CDR2 LQKENI. V shed 3 bases, J shed 3 bases, and the junction held 4 bases outside the gene matches. The CDR3 is 15 residues long. CDR3 sequence (DNA): TGTGCCAGCTCACCTAGGACAGGGGTTACAGATACGCAGTATTTT. Amino acid sequence: CASSPRTGVTDTQYF.

The chain uses TRBV9 and TRBJ2-7, with TRBD1 matching over 7 bases. The germline V gene encodes CDR1 SGDLS and CDR2 YYNGEE. Germline trimming cut 0 bases from V and 5 bases from J; bases unmatched to any gene: 8. The CDR3 loop spans 15 amino acids. In DNA form, the CDR3 reads TGTGCCAGCAGCGTAGGGCAGGGGGTGATTAACGAGCAGTACTTC. Amino acids: CASSVGQGVINEQYF.

The J gene is TRBJ1-1, the V gene TRBV25-1; 7 nucleotides agree with TRBD1. V was clipped by 4 bases and J by 2 bases; unmatched bases: 13. This CDR3 spans 17 amino acids. Germline CDR1 reads MGHDK; CDR2 reads SYGVNS. CDR3 sequence: CASSAPLGTAVNTEAFF. CDR3 nucleotide sequence: TGTGCCAGCAGTGCACCCCTTGGGACAGCTGTCAACACTGAAGCTTTCTTT. The variable domain in full, with the rest retrieved from reference TRBV25-1 and TRBJ1-1, is EADIYQTPRYLVIGTGKKITLECSQTMGHDKMYWYQQDPGMELHLIHYSYGVNSTEKGDLSSESTVSRIRTEHFPLTLESARPSHTSQYLCASSAPLGTAVNTEAFFGQGTRLTVV.

This rearrangement joins TRBV20-1 to TRBJ1-2; D is unresolved. CDR3 length: 13 residues. V gave up 3 bases and J gave up 1 base, with 9 bases separating them. The germline V gene encodes CDR1 DFQATT and CDR2 SNEGSKA (reference sequence). The CDR3 region is CSASLGSNYGYTF. The CDR3 coding sequence is TGCAGTGCTAGTTTGGGCAGTAACTATGGCTACACCTTC.

This chain connects TRBV3-1 (or the pseudogene TRBV3-2) to TRBJ2-7, with 13 bases fitting TRBD2. Germline V gene sequence: CDR1 LGHDT, CDR2 YNNKEL (reference sequence). The CDR3 runs 17 residues. V was clipped by 0 bases and J by 5 bases; unmatched bases: 7. The CDR3 spells CASSQDVLAGGPNEQYF. As DNA, the CDR3 is TGTGCCAGCAGCCAAGATGTACTAGCGGGAGGGCCTAACGAGCAGTACTTC.

The V gene is TRBV19, the J gene TRBJ1-1; TRBD1 aligns across 8 bases. The V gene's germline CDR1 is LNHDA and CDR2 SQIVND (reference sequence). The CDR3 is made up of 15 amino acids. With 6 bases clipped from V and 5 bases from J, the junction kept 11 bases outside the gene matches. The CDR3 is CASSPGAGGWTEAFF. The CDR3 region has the DNA TGTGCCAGTAGCCCCGGTGCAGGGGGCTGGACTGAAGCTTTCTTT.

The V gene is TRBV24-1, the J gene TRBJ2-3; 7 bases map to TRBD2. Germline CDR1 and CDR2: KGHDR and SFDVKD. With V trimmed by 3 bases and J by 6 bases, 14 bases remained unmatched. The CDR3 has 17 amino acids. CDR3: CATSDPPGGRGEDTQYF. CDR3 nucleotides: TGTGCCACCAGTGATCCACCGGGCGGGAGAGGAGAGGATACGCAGTATTTT.

V gene TRBV7-2 combines with J gene TRBJ1-2; 8 bases match TRBD1. The CDR3 is made up of 15 amino acids. With 8 bases clipped from V and 7 bases from J, the junction kept 15 bases outside the gene matches. Germline values: CDR1 SGHTA, CDR2 FQGNSA. This CDR3 is CASQLDQGARSGYTF. The DNA of the CDR3 is TGTGCCAGCCAGTTGGATCAGGGGGCGCGGAGTGGCTACACCTTC.

V and J are TRBV12-3 or TRBV12-4 and TRBJ2-7; a possible D gene is TRBD1 (6 bases). The V end lost 5 bases, the J end lost 3 bases, and 11 bases lay between the germline ends. The CDR3 loop spans 13 amino acids. Here the CDR3 reads CASSQGSYYEQYF. CDR3 coding DNA: TGTGCCAGCAGTCAGGGGTCCTACTACGAGCAGTACTTC.

This chain connects TRBV18 to TRBJ2-2; unclear D gene. The CDR3 contains 15 residues. Germline V gives CDR1 KGHSH, CDR2 LQKENI. The V and J ends lost 3 bases and 2 bases respectively, with 10 bases between them. The CDR3 DNA reads TGTGCCAGCTCACCCTGGGCACAAAACACCGGGGAGCTGTTTTTT. Encoded protein: CASSPWAQNTGELFF.

This chain joins TRBV19 and TRBJ1-2; D is unresolved. This CDR3 spans 16 amino acids. Germline V gives CDR1 LNHDA, CDR2 SQIVND (reference sequence). Trimming removed 6 bases at V and 0 bases at J, with 17 bases between. The CDR3 DNA reads TGTGCCAGTAGCCAACCCCCGGGATACACTAACTATGGCTACACCTTC. It yields the protein CASSQPPGYTNYGYTF.

The rearrangement links TRBV18 to TRBJ1-2; unclear D gene. The CDR3 contains 13 residues. V gave up 6 bases and J gave up 6 bases, with 14 bases separating them. Per germline, CDR1 KGHSH and CDR2 LQKENI. The CDR3 DNA follows: TGTGCCAGCTCCCGCCTGCCGGCGGATGGCTACACCTTC. Its translation: CASSRLPADGYTF.

This chain uses TRBV19 with TRBJ1-2; TRBD1 aligns across 7 bases. The CDR3 has 14 amino acids. Germline V CDR1 and CDR2: LNHDA, SQIVND (reference sequence). Unmatched junction bases numbered 6, after V lost 4 bases and J lost 4 bases. CDR3 in amino acids: CASSTGDRLYGYTF. CDR3 coding DNA: TGTGCCAGTAGTACCGGGGACAGACTCTATGGCTACACCTTC. The whole variable domain, remainder taken from reference TRBV19 and TRBJ1-2, is DGGITQSPKYLFRKEGQNVTLSCEQNLNHDAMYWYRQDPGQGLRLIYYSQIVNDFQKGDIAEGYSVSREKKESFPLTVTSAQKNPTAFYLCASSTGDRLYGYTFGSGTRLTVV.

There are a few counts of this clone. CDR3 in amino acids: CASSLADTDQPQHF. CDR3 sequence (DNA): TGTGCCAGCAGCTTAGCGGACACCGATCAGCCCCAGCATTTT. This chain connects TRBV7-9 to TRBJ1-5, with a possible D match to TRBD1 (5 bases). Germline V gives CDR1 SEHNR, CDR2 FQNEAQ (reference sequence). This CDR3 is 14 amino acids long. V lost 0 bases and J 5 bases, leaving 8 bases between the germline ends.

This chain joins TRBV5-1 and TRBJ2-1; TRBD2 matches 7 bases. Looked up from germline, CDR1 is SGHRS and CDR2 is YFSETQ. The CDR3 totals 14 residues. The junction had 1 base not matched to a gene; V was cut back by 2 bases and J by 2 bases. The CDR3 DNA is TGCGCCAGCAGCTTAGGACTAGCCTACAATGAGCAGTTCTTC. Encoded protein: CASSLGLAYNEQFF.

The chain uses TRBV28 and TRBJ2-4; possible D gene TRBD1, 6 bases. Germline loops: CDR1 MDHEN, CDR2 SYDVKM. Deletions cut 3 bases from V and 5 bases from J, with 11 bases between. The CDR3 spans 14 residues. The CDR3 DNA sequence: TGTGCCAGCAGTTTCGGGACACTCCAAAACATTCAGTACTTC. Its protein is CASSFGTLQNIQYF.